Listed here are 27 T cell receptor beta chains from one sample, sequenced in a study of blood T cells in healthy people across ages. With a J-beta primer mix and a sample-barcoded 5' primer, a second PCR ran roughly 7 to 11 cycles. A single record per CDR3 protein comes from TCRdb applying MiXCR to the 5' RACE reads. The top ten clones hold 10% to 13% of a sample with approximately 900,000 distinct CDR3 sequences, around 29% of them seen once. This sample also appeared in a second study, on T cells of mothers and their children.

The material sequenced was blood. These receptors were collected from a woman aged 40 to 50 in good health.

Points on this clonotype: A much larger clone is a single base away; this may be a read error. This chain links TRBV20-1 with TRBJ2-1, with 9 bases fitting TRBD1. The CDR3 extends over 12 amino acids. V shed 6 bases, J shed 10 bases, and the junction held 7 bases outside the gene matches. Germline values: CDR1 DFQATT, CDR2 SNEGSKA (reference sequence). The CDR3 protein is CSADRGSYEQFF. CDR3 coding DNA: TGCAGTGCGGACAGGGGCTCCTACGAGCAGTTCTTC.

In regard to this clonotype: A read error may produce the germline difference seen at one junction end. The chain is built from TRBV5-5 and TRBJ1-4; 7 positions agree with TRBD1. CDR1 and CDR2 (germline): SGHKS, YYEKEE (reference sequence). The CDR3 loop spans 16 amino acids. CDR3 nucleotides: TGTGCCAGCAGCCCGGCCGGGACAGAAATTAATGAAAAACGGTTTTTT. Its translation is CASSPAGTEINEKRFF.

The chain carries TRBV5-1 and TRBJ2-7; weak D call: TRBD2 (6 bases). Germline V gene lookup returns CDR1 SGHRS and CDR2 YFSETQ. The CDR3 length is 15 residues. Deletions cut 6 bases from V and 2 bases from J, with 18 bases between. The CDR3 DNA sequence: TGCGCCAGCATGTTAACAGGAGGGCCTGCCTACGAGCAGTACTTC. This sequence encodes CASMLTGGPAYEQYF.

This clonotype was counted ten times or more. This chain connects TRBV7-2 to TRBJ1-2, with D possibly being TRBD1 (6 bases). The germline V and J ends were trimmed by 5 bases and 4 bases, with 11 bases remaining between them. From germline, CDR1 is SGHTA and CDR2 FQGNSA. The CDR3 covers 13 residues. The CDR3 region is CASSPGVGYGYTF. The CDR3 nucleotides read TGTGCCAGCAGCCCAGGGGTCGGCTATGGCTACACCTTC.

The V and J genes are TRBV2 and TRBJ1-4, with D maybe TRBD1 (5 bases). Germline V lookup: CDR1 SNHLY, CDR2 FYNNEI. CDR3 length equals 15 residues. V gave up 6 bases and J gave up 7 bases, with 18 bases separating them. CDR3 sequence (DNA): TGTGCCAGCAGGGCTACCGGGACGGGGGGTGAAAAACTGTTTTTT. It yields the protein CASRATGTGGEKLFF.

In its sample, this clonotype was seen a few times. CDR3 amino acids: CASSRQYGYEQYF. The CDR3 nucleotides are TGTGCCAGCAGCCGACAGTACGGCTACGAGCAGTACTTC. The chain is built from TRBV14 and TRBJ2-7, with D perhaps TRBD1 (5 bases). V was cut by 4 bases and J by 3 bases, with 10 bases left in between. Looked up from germline, CDR1 is SGHDN and CDR2 is FVKESK. This CDR3 spans 13 amino acids. The variable domain in full, completed from reference TRBV14 and TRBJ2-7, reads EAGVTQFPSHSVIEKGQTVTLRCDPISGHDNLYWYRRVMGKEIKFLLHFVKESKQDESGMPNNRFLAERTGGTYSTLKVQPAELEDSGVYFCASSRQYGYEQYFGPGTRLTVT.

V is TRBV6-5 and J is TRBJ2-1; D is possibly TRBD1 or TRBD2 (5 bases each). Germline lookup yields CDR1 MNHEY and CDR2 SVGAGI. The CDR3 covers 14 residues. Trimming left V 5 bases short and J 9 bases short, with 17 bases between. CDR3 coding DNA: TGTGCCAGCAGTCCCGGGACCACCTCGGTTGAGCAGTTCTTC. This sequence encodes CASSPGTTSVEQFF.

Points on this clonotype: It may be a read error: a sequence one base away is much more abundant. The chain uses TRBV12-3 or TRBV12-4 and TRBJ2-3; 8 bases map to TRBD2. The CDR3 has 16 residues. Here the CDR3 reads CASSPQRGGKADAQYF. The CDR3 DNA reads TGTGCCAGCAGCCCTCAACGGGGGGGCAAAGCAGATGCGCAGTATTTT.

A few counts support this clonotype. V and J are TRBV27 and TRBJ2-3; TRBD1 matches at 9 bases. The CDR3 runs to 16 residues. Trimming cost V 5 bases and J 4 bases; bases outside gene matches: 10. Germline CDR1 MNHEY, CDR2 SMNVEV (reference sequence). The CDR3 spells CASSETGTGMADTQYF. The CDR3 coding sequence is TGTGCCAGCAGTGAAACCGGGACAGGGATGGCAGATACGCAGTATTTT.

This clonotype was counted a few times. The V and J genes are TRBV18 and TRBJ1-1, with 10 bases identical to TRBD1. The germline V gene has CDR1 KGHSH and CDR2 LQKENI. Trimming removed 0 bases from V and 3 bases from J; junction bases left unmatched: 1. The CDR3 runs to 15 residues. This CDR3 is CASSPPTGGYTEAFF. The CDR3, as DNA: TGTGCCAGCTCACCACCGACAGGGGGCTACACTGAAGCTTTCTTT.

This clonotype was seen more than once but under ten times. The rearrangement links TRBV6-6 to TRBJ1-4; possible D gene TRBD1, 5 bases. This CDR3 is 15 amino acids long. Germline values: CDR1 MNHNY, CDR2 SVGAGI (reference sequence). The V and J ends lost 5 bases and 4 bases respectively, with 14 bases between them. CDR3 DNA: TGTGCCAGCAGTACCTTACGGGGGGGTAATGAAAAACTGTTTTTT. Protein: CASSTLRGGNEKLFF.

This clonotype has at least ten counts. The V and J genes are TRBV7-9 and TRBJ2-7, with D unresolved. V lost 2 bases, J lost 5 bases, and 13 bases lay in between. Germline CDR1 reads SEHNR; CDR2 reads FQNEAQ (reference sequence). The CDR3 is 14 residues long. The CDR3 protein is CASSLTETYHEQYF. CDR3 coding DNA: TGTGCCAGCAGCTTAACGGAGACCTACCACGAGCAGTACTTC. The full variable domain, with the rest looked up from reference TRBV7-9 and TRBJ2-7, is DTGVSQNPRHKITKRGQNVTFRCDPISEHNRLYWYRQTLGQGPEFLTYFQNEAQLEKSRLLSDRFSAERPKGSFSTLEIQRTEQGDSAMYLCASSLTETYHEQYFGPGTRLTVT.

This clonotype was seen at least ten times. The genes are TRBV28 and TRBJ2-4; D is uncertain. CDR1 and CDR2 from the germline V gene are MDHEN and SYDVKM. The V end lost 3 bases, the J end lost 1 base, and 10 bases lay between the germline ends. This CDR3 contains 15 residues. CDR3 DNA sequence: TGTGCCAGCAGTTTGGACCCTAGGGCCAAAAACATTCAGTACTTC. Protein: CASSLDPRAKNIQYF.

Concerning this clonotype itself: Its ends do not fully match the called genes, so a read error is possible. The rearrangement joins TRBV20-1 to TRBJ2-1; D possibly uses TRBD1 or TRBD2 (5 bases each). The CDR3 consists of 11 residues. Germline V gene data show CDR1 as DFQATT and CDR2 as SNEGSKA (reference sequence). This chain's CDR3 is CGASPGNEQFF. The CDR3 DNA follows: TGCGGTGCTAGCCCAGGGAATGAGCAGTTCTTC.

Concerning this clonotype itself: Just one base apart from a much larger clone, this may be a read error. J is TRBJ2-7 and V is TRBV29-1; D unresolved. V was clipped by 6 bases and J by 6 bases, with 9 bases between them. There are 10 residues in the CDR3. CDR1 and CDR2 (germline): SQVTM, ANQGSEA. The CDR3 sequence: CSVLHFEQYF. The DNA of the CDR3 is TGCAGCGTACTGCATTTCGAGCAGTACTTC.

This clonotype has just a few counts. This chain joins TRBV20-1 and TRBJ1-2, with a possible D match to TRBD1 (5 bases). Germline V gene data show CDR1 as DFQATT and CDR2 as SNEGSKA (reference sequence). V lost 7 bases to trimming and J lost 2 bases, with 11 bases between them. This CDR3 spans 12 amino acids. The CDR3 sequence: CSVRTPNYGYTF. The DNA for the CDR3 is TGCAGTGTTCGGACACCCAACTATGGCTACACCTTC.

This clonotype was counted between two and nine times. This chain joins TRBV20-1 and TRBJ2-1, with a weak D call TRBD2 (5 bases). Germline-derived CDR1 and CDR2 are DFQATT and SNEGSKA (reference sequence). The CDR3 covers 14 residues. The V end was cut by 3 bases, the J end by 0 bases, with 9 bases between. The CDR3 loop is CSASFEGSYNEQFF. DNA of the CDR3: TGCAGTGCTAGCTTCGAGGGCTCCTACAATGAGCAGTTCTTC.

There are many counts of this clonotype. V usage is TRBV29-1 and J usage is TRBJ2-1, with D perhaps matching TRBD2 (5 bases). With 8 bases removed from V and 2 bases from J, the gap between germline ends came to 10 bases. CDR3 length: 12 residues. Germline CDR1 reads SQVTM; CDR2 reads ANQGSEA. The DNA for the CDR3 is TGCAGCTCTCTGCGGGCCTACAATGAGCAGTTCTTC. This sequence encodes CSSLRAYNEQFF.

This clonotype appeared many times. The V and J genes are TRBV28 and TRBJ2-5, with D unclear. The CDR3 totals 15 residues. Trimming removed 6 bases from V and 1 base from J, with 15 bases in between. The germline CDR1 and CDR2 sequences are MDHEN and SYDVKM. The CDR3 nucleotides are TGTGCCAGCAGACTACGATTGAGAGGCCAAGAGACCCAGTACTTC. Translation: CASRLRLRGQETQYF. Together with reference TRBV28 and TRBJ2-5, the CDR3 gives the full variable domain: DVKVTQSSRYLVKRTGEKVFLECVQDMDHENMFWYRQDPGLGLRLIYFSYDVKMKEKGDIPEGYSVSREKKERFSLILESASTNQTSMYLCASRLRLRGQETQYFGPGTRLLVL.

This clonotype was seen only a few times. V usage is TRBV7-9 and J usage is TRBJ1-2; TRBD1 is a possible D gene (5 bases). The CDR3 contains 14 residues. Trimming removed 1 base from V and 6 bases from J, with 12 bases in between. Per germline, CDR1 SEHNR and CDR2 FQNEAQ (reference sequence). The CDR3 sequence: CASSLGGESDGYTF. CDR3 DNA sequence: TGTGCCAGCAGCTTAGGGGGGGAATCAGATGGCTACACCTTC.

This clonotype has ten or more counts. A much bigger clone sits one base away, suggesting this may be a read error. The chain couples TRBV29-1 to TRBJ2-7; D may be TRBD2 (6 bases). The germline V and J ends were trimmed by 7 bases and 3 bases, with 13 bases remaining between them. The CDR3 length is 12 residues. Germline CDR1 and CDR2: SQVTM and ANQGSEA. The CDR3 DNA follows: TGCAGCGCTGGAGGAGGGAGCTACGAGCAGTACTTC. It is translated as CSAGGGSYEQYF.

This clonotype occurred many times. This chain uses TRBV25-1 with TRBJ2-1; D unresolved. The CDR3 is made up of 12 amino acids. Germline CDR1 and CDR2: MGHDK and SYGVNS. Trimming left V 4 bases short and J 4 bases short, with 5 bases between. For the CDR3, the DNA is TGTGCCAGCAGTGCGGAATACAATGAGCAGTTCTTC. Protein: CASSAEYNEQFF.

For this clonotype: It may be a read error: a sequence one base away is much more abundant. The rearrangement uses TRBV29-1 and TRBJ2-5; no definite D call. The CDR3 has 12 amino acids. Between the trimmed V and J ends, which lost 7 bases and 2 bases, there was a span of 11 bases. Germline-derived CDR1 and CDR2 are SQVTM and ANQGSEA. CDR3 in amino acids: CSGDAQQETQYF. DNA of the CDR3: TGCAGCGGTGACGCACAGCAAGAGACCCAGTACTTC.

The genes are TRBV29-1 and TRBJ2-3, with TRBD2 as a possible D gene (6 bases). The germline V and J ends were trimmed by 4 bases and 5 bases, with 16 bases remaining between them. CDR3 size: 14 residues. Looked up from germline, CDR1 is SQVTM and CDR2 is ANQGSEA. The DNA of the CDR3 is TGCAGCGTTGGATCCTTGACTAGTAAAGATACGCAGTATTTT. It yields the protein CSVGSLTSKDTQYF.

The V gene is TRBV6-6, the J gene TRBJ2-1; 7 nucleotides line up with TRBD1. CDR1 MNHNY and CDR2 SVGAGI come from the germline V gene (reference sequence). The CDR3 is 14 residues long. Losses at the gene ends were 4 bases for V and 10 bases for J; bases not matched to a gene: 10. The DNA of the CDR3 is TGTGCCAGCAGTTGCTCGACAGGGATCGGCGAGCAGTTCTTC. Translation: CASSCSTGIGEQFF.

The V gene is TRBV2, the J gene TRBJ1-6; TRBD1 is a possible D gene (5 bases). The germline V and J ends were trimmed by 3 bases and 6 bases, with 12 bases remaining between them. In germline, CDR1 is SNHLY, CDR2 FYNNEI. The CDR3 is made up of 15 amino acids. CDR3 nucleotides: TGTGCCAGCAGTGAGGACGGGGCCGGTAATTCACCCCTCCACTTT. Its protein product is CASSEDGAGNSPLHF.

About this clonotype: This could be a read error, since a much larger clone is one nucleotide away. J is TRBJ2-7 and V is TRBV24-1, with D perhaps TRBD1 (6 bases). This CDR3 spans 15 amino acids. The V gene's germline CDR1 is KGHDR and CDR2 SFDVKD. Trimming left V 4 bases short and J 1 base short, with 13 bases between. CDR3 residues: CATSDPTGKSYEQYF. In nucleotides, the CDR3 is TGTGCCACCAGTGACCCTACAGGGAAGTCCTACGAGCAGTACTTC.